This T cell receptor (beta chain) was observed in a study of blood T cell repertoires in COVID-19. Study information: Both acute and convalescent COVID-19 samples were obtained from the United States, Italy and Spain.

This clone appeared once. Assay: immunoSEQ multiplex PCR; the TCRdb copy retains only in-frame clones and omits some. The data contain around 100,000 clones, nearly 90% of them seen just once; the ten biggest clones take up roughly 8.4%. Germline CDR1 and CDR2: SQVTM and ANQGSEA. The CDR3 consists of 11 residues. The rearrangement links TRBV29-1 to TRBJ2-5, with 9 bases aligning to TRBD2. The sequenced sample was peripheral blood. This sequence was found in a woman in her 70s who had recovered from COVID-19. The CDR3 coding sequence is TGCGCGGGGGGGAGCCAAGAGACCCAGTACTTC. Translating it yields CAGGSQETQYF.